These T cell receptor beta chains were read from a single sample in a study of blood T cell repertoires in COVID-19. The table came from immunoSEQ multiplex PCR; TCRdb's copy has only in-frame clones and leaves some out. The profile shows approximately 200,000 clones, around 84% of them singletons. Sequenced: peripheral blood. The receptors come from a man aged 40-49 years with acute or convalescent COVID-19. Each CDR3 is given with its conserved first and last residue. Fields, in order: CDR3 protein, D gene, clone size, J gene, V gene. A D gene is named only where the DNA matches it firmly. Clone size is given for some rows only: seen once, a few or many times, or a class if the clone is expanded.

CDR3aa: CASSPPGYGYTF
d_gene: .
abundance: .
j_gene: TRBJ1-2
v_gene: TRBV19

CDR3aa: CASSLPGGHEKLFF
d_gene: TRBD1
abundance: .
j_gene: TRBJ1-4
v_gene: TRBV5-4

CDR3aa: CASSFKNFQETQYF
d_gene: .
abundance: once
j_gene: TRBJ2-5
v_gene: TRBV7-9

CDR3aa: CASSEALAALHF
d_gene: .
abundance: .
j_gene: TRBJ1-6
v_gene: TRBV6-1

CDR3aa: CASSSGQGFSGNTIYF
d_gene: TRBD1
abundance: .
j_gene: TRBJ1-3
v_gene: TRBV27

CDR3aa: CASSDRGKGYGYTF
d_gene: .
abundance: .
j_gene: TRBJ1-2
v_gene: TRBV2

CDR3aa: CASSLETGQAEAFF
d_gene: TRBD1
abundance: .
j_gene: TRBJ1-1
v_gene: TRBV28

CDR3aa: CASSLSLGGLAGETATDTQYF
d_gene: TRBD2
abundance: once
j_gene: TRBJ2-3
v_gene: TRBV27

CDR3aa: CASSLEAEGQGGYTF
d_gene: .
abundance: .
j_gene: TRBJ1-2
v_gene: TRBV7-9

CDR3aa: CASSPYSGNTIYF
d_gene: .
abundance: .
j_gene: TRBJ1-3
v_gene: TRBV7-9

CDR3aa: CATSRLRQADSGNTIYF
d_gene: .
abundance: .
j_gene: TRBJ1-3
v_gene: TRBV15

CDR3aa: CATSRDLPLRGQETQYF
d_gene: .
abundance: once
j_gene: TRBJ2-5
v_gene: TRBV15

CDR3aa: CASSGEFHTEAFF
d_gene: .
abundance: .
j_gene: TRBJ1-1
v_gene: TRBV2

CDR3aa: CASSAGPPGYTQYF
d_gene: .
abundance: .
j_gene: TRBJ2-3
v_gene: TRBV6-4

CDR3aa: CASSVVTGLGAEQYF
d_gene: TRBD1
abundance: .
j_gene: TRBJ2-7
v_gene: TRBV11-2

CDR3aa: CASSPGETPLQETQYF
d_gene: .
abundance: .
j_gene: TRBJ2-5
v_gene: TRBV19

CDR3aa: CASSLKGLGSGMGTGELFF
d_gene: TRBD2
abundance: .
j_gene: TRBJ2-2
v_gene: TRBV7-2

CDR3aa: CASSLPGQNTEAFF
d_gene: .
abundance: .
j_gene: TRBJ1-1
v_gene: TRBV19

CDR3aa: CASSLDRLYGYTF
d_gene: .
abundance: .
j_gene: TRBJ1-2
v_gene: TRBV6-5

CDR3aa: CAISNSGGEQETQYF
d_gene: TRBD2
abundance: .
j_gene: TRBJ2-5
v_gene: TRBV10-3

CDR3aa: CASSRGDSNQPQHF
d_gene: TRBD1
abundance: .
j_gene: TRBJ1-5
v_gene: TRBV6-5

CDR3aa: CASSGGEVHQPQHF
d_gene: .
abundance: once
j_gene: TRBJ1-5
v_gene: TRBV27

CDR3aa: CASSPTGSSYNSPLHF
d_gene: .
abundance: .
j_gene: TRBJ1-6
v_gene: TRBV11-2

CDR3aa: CASSYSDRGQYEQYF
d_gene: TRBD1
abundance: .
j_gene: TRBJ2-7
v_gene: TRBV6-5

CDR3aa: CASSEATGDFNYGYTF
d_gene: TRBD1
abundance: .
j_gene: TRBJ1-2
v_gene: TRBV6-1

CDR3aa: CASSLLGTVQETQYF
d_gene: TRBD1
abundance: once
j_gene: TRBJ2-5
v_gene: TRBV6-5

CDR3aa: CASSYLYQETQYF
d_gene: .
abundance: .
j_gene: TRBJ2-5
v_gene: TRBV6-2/TRBV6-3

CDR3aa: CASSPGRGQGFNNEQFF
d_gene: .
abundance: .
j_gene: TRBJ2-1
v_gene: TRBV5-8

CDR3aa: CASSLLLAGRHYGYTF
d_gene: .
abundance: once
j_gene: TRBJ1-2
v_gene: TRBV5-5

CDR3aa: CASSQQGTSGPDTQYF
d_gene: TRBD2
abundance: few
j_gene: TRBJ2-3
v_gene: TRBV4-1

CDR3aa: CASSFGQTQYEQYF
d_gene: .
abundance: .
j_gene: TRBJ2-7
v_gene: TRBV5-6

CDR3aa: CASSQVSIRSNEKLFF
d_gene: .
abundance: .
j_gene: TRBJ1-4
v_gene: TRBV4-2

CDR3aa: CAISEGVRMNTEAFF
d_gene: .
abundance: .
j_gene: TRBJ1-1
v_gene: TRBV10-3

CDR3aa: CASSAPGTVNQPQHF
d_gene: TRBD1
abundance: many
j_gene: TRBJ1-5
v_gene: TRBV19

CDR3aa: CASSLDFANTGELFF
d_gene: .
abundance: .
j_gene: TRBJ2-2
v_gene: TRBV5-1

CDR3aa: CAARGPYNEQFF
d_gene: .
abundance: .
j_gene: TRBJ2-1
v_gene: TRBV19

CDR3aa: CASSLFRAEAFF
d_gene: .
abundance: .
j_gene: TRBJ1-1
v_gene: TRBV5-8

CDR3aa: CGAGGNSPLHF
d_gene: .
abundance: .
j_gene: TRBJ1-6
v_gene: TRBV3-1/TRBV3-2

CDR3aa: CASSLAEGLAIYEQYF
d_gene: TRBD2
abundance: .
j_gene: TRBJ2-7
v_gene: TRBV5-1

CDR3aa: CASSQRGGSYNEQFF
d_gene: .
abundance: .
j_gene: TRBJ2-1
v_gene: TRBV5-8

CDR3aa: CASSSSAGGYDTQYF
d_gene: TRBD2
abundance: few
j_gene: TRBJ2-3
v_gene: TRBV7-3

CDR3aa: CASSFRGQTNQPQHF
d_gene: .
abundance: .
j_gene: TRBJ1-5
v_gene: TRBV7-2

CDR3aa: CASSYRQGDYEQYF
d_gene: TRBD1
abundance: .
j_gene: TRBJ2-7
v_gene: TRBV6-5

CDR3aa: CASSEGTGGEEKLFF
d_gene: TRBD1
abundance: .
j_gene: TRBJ1-4
v_gene: TRBV6-4

CDR3aa: CASSQELDRGRPDTEAFF
d_gene: TRBD1
abundance: once
j_gene: TRBJ1-1
v_gene: TRBV4-1

CDR3aa: CASSEWRQWGNEQFF
d_gene: .
abundance: .
j_gene: TRBJ2-1
v_gene: TRBV10-1

CDR3aa: CASSGFGTGNTEAFF
d_gene: TRBD1
abundance: .
j_gene: TRBJ1-1
v_gene: TRBV2

CDR3aa: CASSLGGGQPQHF
d_gene: .
abundance: .
j_gene: TRBJ1-5
v_gene: TRBV7-8

CDR3aa: CASSRINEQFF
d_gene: .
abundance: .
j_gene: TRBJ2-1
v_gene: TRBV12-3/TRBV12-4

CDR3aa: CASSGPRVRGEEISYNEQFF
d_gene: TRBD2
abundance: .
j_gene: TRBJ2-1
v_gene: TRBV19

CDR3aa: CASSVDRGGLSTEAFF
d_gene: TRBD1
abundance: .
j_gene: TRBJ1-1
v_gene: TRBV27

CDR3aa: CASSLMPIELLQGQNTEAFF
d_gene: .
abundance: .
j_gene: TRBJ1-1
v_gene: TRBV6-6

CDR3aa: CASSLLRSGGFTDTQYF
d_gene: TRBD2
abundance: .
j_gene: TRBJ2-3
v_gene: TRBV3-1/TRBV3-2

CDR3aa: CASSDTGVNTEAFF
d_gene: TRBD1
abundance: few
j_gene: TRBJ1-1
v_gene: TRBV7-2

CDR3aa: CASSDSYNQPQHF
d_gene: .
abundance: few
j_gene: TRBJ1-5
v_gene: TRBV6-5

CDR3aa: CASSLPSLAGASEQFF
d_gene: TRBD2
abundance: once
j_gene: TRBJ2-1
v_gene: TRBV5-4

CDR3aa: CASSVLAGAYEQYF
d_gene: TRBD2
abundance: .
j_gene: TRBJ2-7
v_gene: TRBV27